The entry that follows covers one T cell receptor beta chain sequence. The data were obtained in a study of blood T cell repertoires in COVID-19. Per the germline V gene, CDR1 is LNHDA and CDR2 is SQIVND (reference sequence). This CDR3 contains 14 residues. Trimming removed 8 bases at V and 2 bases at J, with 16 bases between. Repertoires were generated with immunoSEQ multiplex PCR, while TCRdb's copy carries only in-frame clones and drops some. The table includes about 40,000 clones, over 75% detected once. This sequence was found in an older man with active or convalescent COVID-19. This chain connects TRBV19 to TRBJ2-7; tentative D call: TRBD2 (6 bases). Sequencing was performed on peripheral blood. The CDR3 DNA reads as TGTGCCAGTCGGCGGAGGGGAGATACCTACGAGCAGTACTTC. Translating it yields CASRRRGDTYEQYF.